A single sample is the source of the 25 T cell receptor beta chains below, sequenced in a study of radiotherapy plus CTLA-4 blockade in lung cancer. Sequencing used immunoSEQ multiplex PCR; TCRdb keeps in-frame clones, though not all of them. The sample contains over 30,000 clones, 60% to 80% of which appear only once. The material sequenced was peripheral blood, taken from a patient treated with radiotherapy plus ipilimumab. These receptor sequences come from a human donor with non-small cell lung cancer whose response to radiotherapy plus ipilimumab could not be evaluated.

V and J are TRBV18 and TRBJ1-1, with 7 positions matching TRBD1. Germline V gene sequence: CDR1 KGHSH, CDR2 LQKENI. The CDR3 spans 13 residues. V was pared by 2 bases and J by 3 bases, with 0 bases of the junction left unmatched. The CDR3 reads CASSPDRDTEAFF. The CDR3 DNA reads TGTGCCAGCTCACCAGACAGGGACACTGAAGCTTTCTTT.

This chain joins TRBV5-1 and TRBJ2-4, with TRBD1 identical over 10 bases. The CDR3 has 14 amino acids. V lost 3 bases and J lost 6; bases outside the gene matches: 3. Germline values: CDR1 SGHRS, CDR2 YFSETQ. CDR3 DNA: TGCGCCAGCAGCTCGACAGGGGGCTCAAACATTCAGTACTTC. It encodes CASSSTGGSNIQYF.

The chain combines TRBV6-1 with TRBJ1-2, with 9 bases that match TRBD1. Germline values: CDR1 MNHNS, CDR2 SASEGT. The CDR3 consists of 16 residues. Losses at the gene ends were 1 base for V and 4 bases for J; bases not matched to a gene: 7. CDR3 amino acids: CASSEGLDRGSYGYTF. In DNA form, the CDR3 reads TGTGCCAGCAGTGAAGGTCTTGACAGGGGGAGCTATGGCTACACCTTC.

The CDR3 DNA follows: TGTGCCAGCAGTGGGCGGAGGTCCACAGATACGCAGTATTTT. As protein: CASSGRRSTDTQYF. The chain joins TRBV6-1 to TRBJ2-3, with a weak D call TRBD2 (5 bases). CDR1 and CDR2 from the germline V gene are MNHNS and SASEGT. CDR3 length: 14 residues. Trimming cost V 4 bases and J 2 bases, with 10 bases left between them.

As to this clone: Other DNA sequences in this sample translate to the same CDR3. This chain connects TRBV7-2 to TRBJ2-5; D is possibly TRBD1 (6 bases). Germline V gene lookup returns CDR1 SGHTA and CDR2 FQGNSA. The length of the CDR3 is 14 residues. The V gene lost 3 bases and the J gene lost 1 base, with 9 bases spanning the gap. The CDR3 nucleotides read TGTGCCAGCAGCTTTCAAGGGGGCCAAGAGACCCAGTACTTC. Translation: CASSFQGGQETQYF.

As regards this clone: The same CDR3 is also encoded by other DNA sequences in this sample. CDR3 nucleotide sequence: TGTGCCAGCAGCGCTGGGACAGGGACCACAGATACGCAGTATTTT. This encodes CASSAGTGTTDTQYF. J is TRBJ2-3 and V is TRBV9; 9 positions agree with TRBD1. The germline V gene encodes CDR1 SGDLS and CDR2 YYNGEE. The CDR3 runs 15 residues. The junction had 4 bases not matched to a gene; V was cut back by 3 bases and J by 2 bases.

In this sample, this clone turned up once. The rearrangement joins TRBV5-3 to TRBJ2-3, with D perhaps TRBD1 (6 bases). TRBV5-3 is classed as an ORF, of uncertain function. Trimming removed 1 base from V and 3 bases from J, with 6 bases in between. The CDR3 runs to 13 residues. CDR3: CARSLQGTDTQYF. The DNA for the CDR3 is TGTGCCAGAAGCTTGCAGGGGACAGATACGCAGTATTTT.

The rearrangement joins TRBV7-2 to TRBJ2-1; the match to TRBD2 covers 13 bases. This CDR3 has 16 amino acids. Germline V CDR1 and CDR2: SGHTA, FQGNSA. The V gene end was trimmed by 2 bases and the J gene end by 9 bases; junction bases not matched to a gene: 7. The CDR3 coding sequence is TGTGCCAGCAGCTTAACCGGACTAGCGGGAGTACCTGAGCAGTTCTTC. This gives the protein CASSLTGLAGVPEQFF.

The chain has TRBV4-1 and TRBJ2-7; 11 nucleotides agree with TRBD2. Germline CDR1 reads MGHRA; CDR2 reads YSYEKL. The CDR3 covers 15 residues. J gave up 3 bases and V 3 bases, and 4 bases lay outside the gene matches. Here the CDR3 reads CASSHLGTSGYEQYF. The CDR3 region has the DNA TGCGCCAGCAGCCACTTGGGGACTAGCGGCTACGAGCAGTACTTC.

The chain uses TRBV7-7 and TRBJ2-5; TRBD1 aligns across 9 bases. Germline CDR1 and CDR2: SSHAT and FNYEAQ (reference sequence). The CDR3 consists of 15 residues. After removal of 3 bases from V and 1 base from J, the junction contained 3 bases not matched to a gene. CDR3 sequence reads: CASSFTGGLQETQYF. In DNA form, the CDR3 reads TGTGCCAGCAGCTTCACAGGGGGCCTCCAAGAGACCCAGTACTTC.

This chain connects TRBV9 to TRBJ2-1; 10 nucleotides line up with TRBD2. The CDR3 covers 16 residues. The trim removed 2 bases at V and 8 bases at J, leaving 10 bases unmatched. Germline lookup yields CDR1 SGDLS and CDR2 YYNGEE. The CDR3 sequence: CASSVQAGGPIDEQFF. For the CDR3, the DNA is TGTGCCAGCAGCGTCCAAGCGGGAGGGCCGATTGATGAGCAGTTCTTC.

CDR3: CASSPQGVNGYTF. CDR3 nucleotide sequence: TGTGCCAGCAGCCCACAGGGTGTCAATGGCTACACCTTC. This rearrangement joins TRBV6-1 to TRBJ1-2; possible D gene TRBD1, 6 bases. Germline CDR1 MNHNS, CDR2 SASEGT. The germline V and J ends were trimmed by 6 bases and 6 bases, with 14 bases remaining between them. This CDR3 has 13 residues.

Notes on this clone: Other DNA sequences in this sample translate to the same CDR3. The CDR3 bases are TGTGCCAGCAGTTCCCTGACAGGGGTTAGCAATCAGCCCCAGCATTTT. Translating gives CASSSLTGVSNQPQHF. The genes are TRBV28 and TRBJ1-5, with 8 positions matching TRBD1. This CDR3 is 16 amino acids long. The V and J ends lost 4 bases and 0 bases, in that order; junction bases with no gene match: 5. Germline V lookup: CDR1 MDHEN, CDR2 SYDVKM.

The chain combines TRBV5-5 with TRBJ2-2; 10 positions agree with TRBD1. The CDR3 runs to 15 residues. Germline V lookup: CDR1 SGHKS, CDR2 YYEKEE (reference sequence). Losses at the gene ends were 6 bases for V and 4 bases for J; bases not matched to a gene: 6. DNA for the CDR3: TGTGCCAGCACCAGGACAGGGGGTCCCACCGGGGAGCTGTTTTTT. This translates into CASTRTGGPTGELFF.

The chain is built from TRBV29-1 and TRBJ2-7; tentatively, D is TRBD1 (6 bases). Per the germline V gene, CDR1 is SQVTM and CDR2 is ANQGSEA. The CDR3 has 12 amino acids. Trimming removed 1 base from V and 8 bases from J, with 12 bases in between. DNA for the CDR3: TGCAGCGTTGAAGGAGGACAGAATCAGCAGTACTTC. Translating it yields CSVEGGQNQQYF.

The genes are TRBV6-1 and TRBJ2-6; 14 bases agree with TRBD2. Germline values: CDR1 MNHNS, CDR2 SASEGT. With 4 bases clipped from V and 1 base from J, the junction kept 6 bases outside the gene matches. There are 19 residues in the CDR3. CDR3 protein: CASSATSGRDISGANVLTF. The CDR3 bases are TGTGCCAGCAGTGCGACTAGCGGGAGGGATATATCTGGGGCCAACGTCCTGACTTTC.

This chain uses TRBV6-4 with TRBJ2-1; TRBD2 matches 12 bases. Germline trimming cut 4 bases from V and 7 bases from J; bases unmatched to any gene: 5. The CDR3 loop spans 15 amino acids. Per the germline V gene, CDR1 is MRHNA and CDR2 is SNTAGT. The CDR3 region has the DNA TGTGCCAGCAGTGCGACTAGCGGGAGTTGGAATGAGCAGTTCTTC. Translation: CASSATSGSWNEQFF.

The genes are TRBV4-1 and TRBJ2-1, with D perhaps matching TRBD2 (7 bases). Germline V gives CDR1 MGHRA, CDR2 YSYEKL. The CDR3 spans 18 residues. Trimming stripped 4 bases from V and 5 bases from J, with 24 bases between. The CDR3 spells CASSLTPVGASGNNEQFF. DNA of the CDR3: TGCGCCAGCAGCCTCACCCCGGTGGGGGCTAGCGGAAACAATGAGCAGTTCTTC.

The CDR3 DNA is TGTGCCAGCAGCCTCAGCGGGTCCGGAAACAATGAGCAGTTCTTC. Translating it yields CASSLSGSGNNEQFF. The rearrangement links TRBV5-4 to TRBJ2-1, with D maybe TRBD2 (6 bases). The CDR3 runs to 15 residues. V was trimmed by 4 bases and J by 5 bases, leaving 16 bases between them. Germline V gives CDR1 SGHNT, CDR2 YYREEE (reference sequence).

This clone occurred a few times. This chain uses TRBV30 with TRBJ1-2; D gene unclear. The CDR3 totals 14 residues. CDR1 GTSNPN and CDR2 SVGIG come from the germline V gene (reference sequence). Trimming left V 2 bases short and J 6 bases short, with 16 bases between. DNA of the CDR3: TGTGCCTGGAGTTTCGGGCGGGGAAAGGATGGCTACACCTTC. Translation: CAWSFGRGKDGYTF.

The chain combines TRBV7-9 with TRBJ2-2, with 8 bases aligning to TRBD2. With 3 bases clipped from V and 2 bases from J, the junction kept 5 bases outside the gene matches. The germline CDR1 and CDR2 sequences are SEHNR and FQNEAQ (reference sequence). The CDR3 contains 16 residues. CDR3 amino acids: CASSFSGGTNTGELFF. The CDR3 DNA reads as TGTGCCAGCAGCTTCTCGGGAGGGACCAACACCGGGGAGCTGTTTTTT.

V gene TRBV30 combines with J gene TRBJ1-2; 8 bases map to TRBD1. Germline trimming cut 5 bases from V and 5 bases from J; bases unmatched to any gene: 7. The CDR3 is 13 amino acids. Germline-derived CDR1 and CDR2 are GTSNPN and SVGIG (reference sequence). CDR3 nucleotide sequence: TGTGCCTGGGATAGGACAGGGAAATATGGCTACACCTTC. It specifies CAWDRTGKYGYTF.

The CDR3 DNA is TGTGCCAGCACTCAGGGGGCCGCAACTGGCTACACCTTC. Residues: CASTQGAATGYTF. This chain joins TRBV6-5 and TRBJ1-2, with 8 bases that match TRBD1. This CDR3 contains 13 residues. V lost 7 bases, J lost 7 bases, and 8 bases stayed unmatched. The germline V gene has CDR1 MNHEY and CDR2 SVGAGI.

There are a few counts of this clone. The genes are TRBV6-6 and TRBJ2-7, with TRBD2 as a possible D gene (5 bases). Germline V gene lookup returns CDR1 MNHNY and CDR2 SVGAGI (reference sequence). CDR3 size: 13 residues. Trimming left V 5 bases short and J 5 bases short, with 13 bases between. CDR3 in DNA: TGTGCCAGCAGTGACCGGGAATCCCACGAGCAGTACTTC. It encodes CASSDRESHEQYF.

CDR3 loop: CASSSLLAGSYNEQFF. CDR3 sequence (DNA): TGTGCCAGCAGCTCGTTACTAGCGGGAAGCTACAATGAGCAGTTCTTC. The chain joins TRBV7-6 to TRBJ2-1, with 10 nucleotides matching TRBD2. CDR3 length: 16 amino acids. V shed 4 bases, J shed 3 bases, and the junction held 6 bases outside the gene matches. Germline CDR1 SGHVS, CDR2 FNYEAQ.